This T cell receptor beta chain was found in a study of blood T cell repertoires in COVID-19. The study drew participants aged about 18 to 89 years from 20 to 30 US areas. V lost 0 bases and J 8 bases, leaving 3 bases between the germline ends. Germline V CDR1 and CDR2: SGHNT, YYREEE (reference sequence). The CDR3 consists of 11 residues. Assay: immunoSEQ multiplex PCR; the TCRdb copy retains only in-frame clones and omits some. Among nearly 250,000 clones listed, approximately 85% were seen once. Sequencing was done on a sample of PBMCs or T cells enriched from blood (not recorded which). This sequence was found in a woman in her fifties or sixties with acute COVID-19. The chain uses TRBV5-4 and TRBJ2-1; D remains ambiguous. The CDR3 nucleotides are TGTGCCAGCAGCTTGGAGCATGAGCAGTTCTTC. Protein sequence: CASSLEHEQFF.